This T cell receptor (beta chain) was observed in a study of blood T cell repertoires in COVID-19. The CDR3 consists of 15 residues. V dropped 0 bases and J dropped 3; count of bases not matched to a gene: 4. The germline V gene has CDR1 ENHRY and CDR2 SYGVKD. TCRdb's table, derived via immunoSEQ multiplex PCR, lists solely in-frame clones and lacks some. The repertoire has 200,000 to 250,000 clones, 87% of them found once; the top ten carry about 2.5%. Participants came from some 23 US areas, aged about 18 to 90 years. The chain has TRBV10-3 and TRBJ2-5; 7 bases fit TRBD1. Sequenced sample: PBMCs or T cells enriched from blood (not recorded which). This TCR derives from a woman aged 25 to 39 with acute COVID-19. CDR3 protein: CAISESSQGEETQYF. CDR3 sequence (DNA): TGTGCCATCAGTGAGTCGAGTCAGGGGGAAGAGACCCAGTACTTC.